These 19 T cell receptor beta chains were sequenced from one sample in a study of blood T cell repertoires in COVID-19. The data were produced by immunoSEQ multiplex PCR, yet TCRdb's version contains in-frame clones alone and is incomplete. The table lists over 130,000 clones, around 88% of them singletons. Sequencing was performed on peripheral blood. Every receptor here comes from a human donor in a cohort sampled during active COVID-19.

This clone showed up just once. The CDR3 loop reads CASSSAGGPSLTGELFF. The CDR3 bases are TGCGCCAGCAGCTCAGCGGGGGGGCCTAGTCTCACCGGGGAGCTGTTTTTT. The V call is TRBV5-1, the J call TRBJ2-2, with 10 bases matching TRBD2. The V segment lost 3 bases and the J segment 4 bases; nucleotides outside the gene matches: 9. The CDR3 sequence is 17 residues long. Germline CDR1 is SGHRS and CDR2 is YFSETQ.

The chain joins TRBV3-1 (or the pseudogene TRBV3-2) to TRBJ1-1, with D perhaps matching TRBD1 (6 bases). The CDR3 length is 13 residues. The ends were cut back, 1 base at V and 10 bases at J, with 13 bases in the middle. Germline V gene lookup returns CDR1 LGHDT and CDR2 YNNKEL (reference sequence). The CDR3 region has the DNA TGTGCCAGCAGCCAAGTGGACAGCCAGGGAGCTTTCTTT. It specifies CASSQVDSQGAFF.

This clone was seen only once. CDR3 amino acids: CASSLSTGDISYEQYF. The CDR3 DNA sequence: TGTGCCAGCAGTTTATCGACAGGGGATATTTCCTACGAGCAGTACTTC. The chain couples TRBV27 to TRBJ2-7; 8 bases fit TRBD1. This CDR3 is built from 16 residues. Germline V gene sequence: CDR1 MNHEY, CDR2 SMNVEV (reference sequence). The V and J ends lost 0 bases and 1 base, in that order; junction bases with no gene match: 5.

The rearrangement links TRBV3-1 (or the pseudogene TRBV3-2) to TRBJ1-1; D is ambiguous. Looked up from germline, CDR1 is LGHDT and CDR2 is YNNKEL (reference sequence). The CDR3 totals 14 residues. V lost 4 bases, J lost 3 bases, and 12 bases lay in between. The CDR3 sequence: CASSPRRAYTEAFF. The CDR3 DNA is TGTGCCAGCAGCCCCCGGAGAGCGTACACTGAAGCTTTCTTT.

The gene calls are TRBV30 and TRBJ2-5; 8 bases align to TRBD2. The V segment lost 7 bases and the J segment 0 bases; nucleotides outside the gene matches: 10. The germline gives CDR1 GTSNPN, CDR2 SVGIG (reference sequence). CDR3 length equals 15 residues. As DNA, the CDR3 is TGTGCCTACACAACCGGGACTAGATACCAAGAGACCCAGTACTTC. This codes for CAYTTGTRYQETQYF.

The chain combines TRBV18 with TRBJ1-4; D remains unclear. The CDR3 has 16 residues. V shed 1 base and J shed 0 bases, with 9 bases lying between them. The germline V gene encodes CDR1 KGHSH and CDR2 LQKENI. CDR3: CASSPLDGATNEKLFF. The CDR3 nucleotides are TGTGCCAGCTCACCACTGGACGGGGCAACTAATGAAAAACTGTTTTTT.

This sequence joins TRBV19 and TRBJ2-2; a possible D gene is TRBD1 (6 bases). The CDR3 has 15 residues. CDR1 is LNHDA, CDR2 SQIVND, per germline (reference sequence). Trimming removed 3 bases at V and 4 bases at J, with 12 bases between. CDR3 amino acids: CASSIVPGVTGELFF. As DNA, the CDR3 is TGTGCCAGTAGTATCGTCCCAGGGGTCACCGGGGAGCTGTTTTTT.

The rearrangement links TRBV29-1 to TRBJ2-3, with TRBD1 matching 7 bases. The J segment lost 3 bases and the V segment lost 4 bases, leaving 4 bases of the junction unmatched. Germline CDR1 SQVTM, CDR2 ANQGSEA. The CDR3 covers 13 residues. DNA of the CDR3: TGCAGCGTTGGGGGCAGGGGGACAGATACGCAGTATTTT. This codes for CSVGGRGTDTQYF.

The genes are TRBV29-1 and TRBJ1-2; 8 nucleotides line up with TRBD1. Germline V gene sequence: CDR1 SQVTM, CDR2 ANQGSEA. The CDR3 consists of 13 residues. The V segment lost 3 bases and the J segment 4 bases; nucleotides outside the gene matches: 4. This chain's CDR3 is CSVETGEAYGYTF. CDR3 nucleotide sequence: TGCAGCGTTGAGACAGGGGAGGCCTATGGCTACACCTTC.

The chain links TRBV29-1 to TRBJ1-2, with D possibly TRBD1 on 6 matching bases. The germline V gene encodes CDR1 SQVTM and CDR2 ANQGSEA. Trimming stripped 5 bases from V and 4 bases from J, with 17 bases between. This CDR3 region has 14 residues. The CDR3 DNA is TGCAGCGTTCAAGTCCAGGACAGTCCCTATGGCTACACCTTC. Protein: CSVQVQDSPYGYTF.

Only one count was recorded for this clone. The chain couples TRBV4-2 to TRBJ2-5; 9 positions agree with TRBD1. Trimming at V came to 0 bases and at J to 5 bases, leaving 10 bases not matched to a gene. The CDR3 totals 17 residues. Germline V gene sequence: CDR1 LGHNA, CDR2 YNFKEQ. The CDR3, as DNA: TGTGCCAGCAGCCAAGACACAACAGGGGGCTATGGGGAGACCCAGTACTTC. It codes for CASSQDTTGGYGETQYF.

The chain couples TRBV6-5 to TRBJ1-1, with a tentative D call TRBD1 (6 bases). Trimming shortened V by 0 bases and J by 0 bases, and 8 bases separated the two germline ends. Germline CDR1 and CDR2: MNHEY and SVGAGI. This CDR3 has 15 amino acids. DNA for the CDR3: TGTGCCAGCAGTTACTCGGACAGTTTGAACACTGAAGCTTTCTTT. This translates into CASSYSDSLNTEAFF.

The J gene is TRBJ1-6, the V gene TRBV11-2; 9 bases match TRBD1. Germline V gives CDR1 SGHAT, CDR2 FQNNGV. V lost 4 bases, J lost 9 bases, and 4 bases stayed unmatched. This CDR3 has 14 amino acids. The DNA for the CDR3 is TGTGCCAGCAGCTCGCGGACAGGGGCTTCACCCCTCCACTTT. Protein: CASSSRTGASPLHF.

CDR3 protein: CASSVAGGNQPQHF. DNA of the CDR3: TGTGCCAGCAGCGTCGCTGGCGGTAATCAGCCCCAGCATTTT. This chain uses TRBV6-5 with TRBJ1-5; D gene ambiguous. In germline, CDR1 is MNHEY, CDR2 SVGAGI. The CDR3 loop spans 14 amino acids. V lost 6 bases, J lost 4 bases, and 13 bases lay in between.

This clone has more than one count but fewer than ten. The V and J genes are TRBV30 and TRBJ2-1; no clear D. The CDR3 runs to 13 residues. Deletions cut 2 bases from V and 9 bases from J, with 14 bases between. The germline gives CDR1 GTSNPN, CDR2 SVGIG (reference sequence). The CDR3 coding sequence is TGTGCCTGGAGTCCTCTTTTCTATAGTGAGCAGTTCTTC. Amino acids: CAWSPLFYSEQFF.

This clone is a singleton in its sample. The chain combines TRBV6-2 or TRBV6-3 with TRBJ1-6; TRBD1 aligns across 7 bases. The CDR3 has 16 residues. Trimming removed 6 bases from V and 5 bases from J; junction bases left unmatched: 10. CDR1 and CDR2 from the germline V gene are MNHEY and SVGEGT. CDR3 coding DNA: TGTGCCAGCAGCCTCGGGAGGGGGCTTGATAATTCACCCCTCCACTTT. Its translation is CASSLGRGLDNSPLHF.

The rearrangement links TRBV6-5 to TRBJ1-2; TRBD1 matches at 9 bases. The ends lost 6 bases at V and 6 bases at J; junction bases unmatched: 8. The CDR3 is made up of 14 amino acids. Germline V gene sequence: CDR1 MNHEY, CDR2 SVGAGI. CDR3 nucleotides: TGTGCCAGCAGCCGAGCCGGGACAGGGAATGGCTACACCTTC. This encodes CASSRAGTGNGYTF.

This sequence joins TRBV7-2 and TRBJ2-1, with D possibly being TRBD2 (7 bases). There are 15 residues in the CDR3. V was pared by 6 bases and J by 4 bases, with 16 bases between. The germline V gene has CDR1 SGHTA and CDR2 FQGNSA. The CDR3 region has the DNA TGTGCCAGCAGACTAGCGTGGGGGCCGTACAATGAGCAGTTCTTC. This encodes CASRLAWGPYNEQFF. The full variable domain, completed using reference TRBV7-2 and TRBJ2-1, is GAGVSQSPSNKVTEKGKDVELRCDPISGHTALYWYRQSLGQGLEFLIYFQGNSAPDKSGLPSDRFSAERTGGSVSTLTIQRTQQEDSAVYLCASRLAWGPYNEQFFGPGTRLTVL.

The rearrangement uses TRBV18 and TRBJ1-6; TRBD1 aligns across 11 bases. CDR1 is KGHSH, CDR2 LQKENI, per germline. The CDR3 has 15 amino acids. V shed 5 bases, J shed 14 bases, and the junction held 11 bases outside the gene matches. The CDR3 spells CASSESRDRGMSLHF. Written as DNA, the CDR3 is TGTGCCAGCTCAGAAAGCCGGGACAGGGGGATGTCCCTCCACTTT.